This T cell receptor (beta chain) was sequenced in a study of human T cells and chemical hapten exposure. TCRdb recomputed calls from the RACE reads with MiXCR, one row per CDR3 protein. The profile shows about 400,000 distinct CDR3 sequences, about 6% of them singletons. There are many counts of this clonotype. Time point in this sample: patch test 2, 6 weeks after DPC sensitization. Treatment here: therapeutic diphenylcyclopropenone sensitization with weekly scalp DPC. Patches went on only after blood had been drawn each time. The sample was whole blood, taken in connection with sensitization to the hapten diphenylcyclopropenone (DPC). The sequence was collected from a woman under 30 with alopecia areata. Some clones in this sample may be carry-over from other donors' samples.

DNA of the CDR3: TGCAGTTCATACAGGGGGAACACTGAAGCTTTCTTT. This sequence encodes CSSYRGNTEAFF. The chain is built from TRBV20-1 and TRBJ1-1; 7 nucleotides match TRBD1. Trimming cost V 8 bases and J 1 base; bases outside gene matches: 4. Germline-derived CDR1 and CDR2 are DFQATT and SNEGSKA (reference sequence). The CDR3 sequence is 12 residues long.